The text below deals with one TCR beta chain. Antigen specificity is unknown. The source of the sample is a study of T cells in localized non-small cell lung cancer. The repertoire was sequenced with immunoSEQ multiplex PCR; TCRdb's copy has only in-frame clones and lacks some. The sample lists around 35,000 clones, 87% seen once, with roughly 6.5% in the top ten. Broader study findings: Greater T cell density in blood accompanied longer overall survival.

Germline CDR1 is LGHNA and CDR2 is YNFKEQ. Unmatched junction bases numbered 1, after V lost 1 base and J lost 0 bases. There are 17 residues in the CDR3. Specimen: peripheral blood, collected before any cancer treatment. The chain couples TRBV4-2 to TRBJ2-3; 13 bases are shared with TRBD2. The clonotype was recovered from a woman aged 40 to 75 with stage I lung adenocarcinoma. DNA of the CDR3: TGTGCCAGCAGCCAAGGGACTAGCGGGGGTAGCACAGATACGCAGTATTTT. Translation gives CASSQGTSGGSTDTQYF.